Included here is one T cell receptor beta chain sequence, with context. This entry comes from a study of blood T cell repertoires in COVID-19. For the study at large: COVID-19 samples from acute and convalescent phases originated in the United States, Italy and Spain. In each case, the material was cDNA or gDNA derived from T cells, B-cell-depleted T cells, or PBMCs.

In germline, CDR1 is SNHLY, CDR2 FYNNEI. This CDR3 has 15 residues. V shed 7 bases, J shed 5 bases, and the junction held 12 bases outside the gene matches. Profiled with immunoSEQ multiplex PCR; TCRdb holds only in-frame clones, not every one. The repertoire consists of around 94,000 clones, with roughly 80% occurring once and the leading ten covering around 17%. This sequence was found in a human donor in a cohort sampled during active COVID-19. Sequencing was done on a sample of peripheral blood. The chain employs TRBV2 and TRBJ2-7, with 9 bases that match TRBD1. CDR3 protein: CASKEMGQGTHEQYF. The CDR3 DNA reads as TGTGCCAGCAAGGAGATGGGACAGGGTACGCACGAGCAGTACTTC. The full variable domain, with the rest looked up from reference TRBV2 and TRBJ2-7, is EPEVTQTPSHQVTQMGQEVILRCVPISNHLYFYWYRQILGQKVEFLVSFYNNEISEKSEIFDDQFSVERPDGSNFTLKIRSTKLEDSAMYFCASKEMGQGTHEQYFGPGTRLTVT.